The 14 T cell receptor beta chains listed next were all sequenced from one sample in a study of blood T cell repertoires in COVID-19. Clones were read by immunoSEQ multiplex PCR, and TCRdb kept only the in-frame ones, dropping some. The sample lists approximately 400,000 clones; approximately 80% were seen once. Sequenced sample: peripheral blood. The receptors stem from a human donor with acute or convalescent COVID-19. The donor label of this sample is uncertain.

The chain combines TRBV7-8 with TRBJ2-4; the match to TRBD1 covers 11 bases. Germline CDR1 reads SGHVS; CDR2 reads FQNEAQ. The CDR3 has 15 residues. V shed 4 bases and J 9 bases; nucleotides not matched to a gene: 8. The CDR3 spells CASSSDRGRRGIQYF. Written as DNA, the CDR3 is TGTGCCAGCAGCTCGGACAGGGGGCGACGGGGCATTCAGTACTTC.

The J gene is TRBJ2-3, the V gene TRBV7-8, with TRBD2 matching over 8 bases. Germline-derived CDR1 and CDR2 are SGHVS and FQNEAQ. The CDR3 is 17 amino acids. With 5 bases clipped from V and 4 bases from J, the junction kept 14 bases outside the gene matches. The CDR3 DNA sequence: TGTGCCAGCAGCCTCAGCCAGACTAGCGTTGTGTCAGATACGCAGTATTTT. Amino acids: CASSLSQTSVVSDTQYF.

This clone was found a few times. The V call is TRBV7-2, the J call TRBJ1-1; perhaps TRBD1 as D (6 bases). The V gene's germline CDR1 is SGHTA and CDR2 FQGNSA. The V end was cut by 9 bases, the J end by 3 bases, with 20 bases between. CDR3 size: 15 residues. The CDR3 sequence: CASRTEGGRHTEAFF. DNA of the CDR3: TGTGCCAGTAGGACTGAGGGGGGGCGACACACTGAAGCTTTCTTT.

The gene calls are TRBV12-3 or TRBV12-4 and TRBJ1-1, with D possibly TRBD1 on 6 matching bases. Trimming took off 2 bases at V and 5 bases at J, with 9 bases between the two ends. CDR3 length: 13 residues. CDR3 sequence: CASSLSDRTEAFF. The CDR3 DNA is TGTGCCAGCAGTTTAAGTGACAGGACTGAAGCTTTCTTT.

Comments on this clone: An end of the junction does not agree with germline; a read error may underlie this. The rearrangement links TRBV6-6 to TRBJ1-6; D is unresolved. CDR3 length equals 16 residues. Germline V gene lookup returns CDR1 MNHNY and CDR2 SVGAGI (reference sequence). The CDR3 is CASSYSVSSYNSPLHF. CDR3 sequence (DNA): TGTGCCAGCAGCTACTCCGTGAGCTCCTATAATTCACCCCTCCACTTT.

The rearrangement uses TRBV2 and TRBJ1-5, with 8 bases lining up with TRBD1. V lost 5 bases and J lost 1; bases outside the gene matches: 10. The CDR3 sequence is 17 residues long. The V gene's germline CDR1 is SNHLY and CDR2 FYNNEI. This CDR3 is CASSSGNRGVSNQPQHF. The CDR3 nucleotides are TGTGCCAGCAGTTCGGGAAACAGGGGGGTGAGCAATCAGCCCCAGCATTTT.

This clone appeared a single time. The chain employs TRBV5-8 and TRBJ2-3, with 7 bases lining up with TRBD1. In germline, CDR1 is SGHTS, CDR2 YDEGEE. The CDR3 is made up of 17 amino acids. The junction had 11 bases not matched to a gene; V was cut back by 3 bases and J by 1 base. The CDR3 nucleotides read TGTGCCAGCAGCTCCCTGAGGGACAGAGGGGGCACAGATACGCAGTATTTT. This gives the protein CASSSLRDRGGTDTQYF.

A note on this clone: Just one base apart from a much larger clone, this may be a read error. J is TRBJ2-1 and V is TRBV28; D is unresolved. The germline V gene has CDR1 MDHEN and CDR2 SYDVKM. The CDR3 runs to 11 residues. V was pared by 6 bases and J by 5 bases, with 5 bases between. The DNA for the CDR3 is TGTGCCAGCAGCCCCAACAATGAGCAGTTCTTC. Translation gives CASSPNNEQFF.

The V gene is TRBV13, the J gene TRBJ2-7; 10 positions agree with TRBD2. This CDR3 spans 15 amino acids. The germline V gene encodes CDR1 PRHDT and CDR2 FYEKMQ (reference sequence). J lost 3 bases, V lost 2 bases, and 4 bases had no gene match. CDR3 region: CASSLQRGGYYEQYF. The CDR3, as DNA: TGTGCCAGCAGCTTACAGCGGGGGGGCTACTACGAGCAGTACTTC. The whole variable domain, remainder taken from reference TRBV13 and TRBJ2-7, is AAGVIQSPRHLIKEKRETATLKCYPIPRHDTVYWYQQGPGQDPQFLISFYEKMQSDKGSIPDRFSAQQFSDYHSELNMSSLELGDSALYFCASSLQRGGYYEQYFGPGTRLTVT.

CDR3 sequence reads: CATSNRAGTGGYNEQFF. CDR3 nucleotides: TGTGCCACCAGTAACCGTGCCGGGACAGGGGGGTACAATGAGCAGTTCTTC. This chain uses TRBV24-1 with TRBJ2-1; TRBD1 agrees at 11 bases. The CDR3 consists of 17 residues. V trimming: 6 bases; J trimming: 4 bases; junction bases outside the gene matches: 10. The germline CDR1 and CDR2 sequences are KGHDR and SFDVKD.

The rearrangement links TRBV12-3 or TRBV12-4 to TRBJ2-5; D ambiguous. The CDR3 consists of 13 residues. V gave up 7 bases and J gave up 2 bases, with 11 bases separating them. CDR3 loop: CASTQHRQETQYF. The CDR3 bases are TGTGCCAGCACCCAACACCGTCAAGAGACCCAGTACTTC.

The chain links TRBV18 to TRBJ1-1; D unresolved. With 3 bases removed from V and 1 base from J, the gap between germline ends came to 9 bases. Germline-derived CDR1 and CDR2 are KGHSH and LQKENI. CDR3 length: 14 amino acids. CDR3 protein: CASSPYSGNTEAFF. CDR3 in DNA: TGTGCCAGCTCACCTTACAGCGGGAACACTGAAGCTTTCTTT.

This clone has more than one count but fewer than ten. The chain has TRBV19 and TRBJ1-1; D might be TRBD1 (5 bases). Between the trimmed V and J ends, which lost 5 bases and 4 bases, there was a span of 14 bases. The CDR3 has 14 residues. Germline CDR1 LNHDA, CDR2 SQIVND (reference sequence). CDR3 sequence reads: CASSSGLGVTEAFF. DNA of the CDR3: TGTGCCAGTAGTTCCGGACTAGGGGTCACTGAAGCTTTCTTT.

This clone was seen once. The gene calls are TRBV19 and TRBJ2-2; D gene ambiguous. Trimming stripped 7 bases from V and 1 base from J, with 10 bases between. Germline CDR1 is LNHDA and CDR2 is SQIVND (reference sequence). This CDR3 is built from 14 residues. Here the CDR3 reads CASKHYQNTGELFF. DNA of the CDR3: TGTGCCAGTAAGCACTACCAGAACACCGGGGAGCTGTTTTTT.